The T cell receptor (beta chain) described here comes from a study of blood T cell repertoires in COVID-19. Produced via immunoSEQ multiplex PCR; TCRdb's table is partial and in-frame only. Of 250,000 or so clones in the sample, approximately 86% were seen once. Material for sequencing was peripheral blood. This sequence was found in a woman aged 60-75 years with active or convalescent COVID-19.

CDR3 coding DNA: TGTGCCAGCAGCCATCGGGAGGGTAATGCCCTCCACTTT. Its translation is CASSHREGNALHF. The J gene is TRBJ1-6, the V gene TRBV6-5; D not certain. The CDR3 contains 13 residues. The V end lost 6 bases, the J end lost 14 bases, and 17 bases lay between the germline ends. Germline V gene sequence: CDR1 MNHEY, CDR2 SVGAGI.